The 13 T cell receptor beta chains below all came from one sample that was sequenced in a study of shared clonotypes between healthy human individuals. Positively selected for CCR7, the CD45RO-negative cells used as naive CD8 cells excluded terminally differentiated effector memory CD45RA+ cells. Assay used: immunoSEQ multiplex PCR; TCRdb lists only in-frame clones, some missing. The table has roughly 770,000 clones, about 96% seen once; the top ten hold less than 0.3%. The material sequenced was naive CD8+ T cells sorted from blood. The source is a man aged 30-40 years in good health.

The CDR3 spells CATSRVPGQGSNQPQHF. Here the CDR3 DNA reads TGTGCCACCAGCAGAGTCCCGGGACAGGGGAGCAATCAGCCCCAGCATTTT. The chain carries TRBV15 and TRBJ1-5; the match to TRBD1 covers 10 bases. The CDR3 is made up of 17 amino acids. Germline trimming cut 1 base from V and 1 base from J; bases unmatched to any gene: 4. Germline V gives CDR1 LNHNV, CDR2 YYDKDF (reference sequence).

V gene TRBV29-1 combines with J gene TRBJ2-1; 7 bases match TRBD2. The CDR3 is 15 residues long. CDR1 and CDR2 from the germline V gene are SQVTM and ANQGSEA. V shed 4 bases and J 8 bases; nucleotides not matched to a gene: 14. The CDR3 nucleotides read TGCAGCGTTGGGCTATGGAGGGGAGGGACTTATGAGCAGTTCTTC. It is translated as CSVGLWRGGTYEQFF.

The chain is built from TRBV29-1 and TRBJ1-2, with D unresolved. Germline loops: CDR1 SQVTM, CDR2 ANQGSEA. The CDR3 loop spans 15 amino acids. Between the trimmed V and J ends, which lost 7 bases and 4 bases, there was a span of 22 bases. CDR3 nucleotide sequence: TGCAGCGCGCGATATCTGGCTACAGCGGGCTATGGCTACACCTTC. It codes for CSARYLATAGYGYTF.

The V gene is TRBV5-1, the J gene TRBJ2-5; 11 nucleotides line up with TRBD1. The germline gives CDR1 SGHRS, CDR2 YFSETQ. V shed 3 bases and J 5 bases; nucleotides not matched to a gene: 6. The CDR3 is made up of 15 amino acids. The CDR3 nucleotides are TGCGCCAGCAGCTCCGAGGACAGGGGGCTGGAGACCCAGTACTTC. Translation: CASSSEDRGLETQYF.

The genes are TRBV7-8 and TRBJ2-2; no definite D call. The CDR3 runs 14 residues. Trimming pared 1 base from V and 1 base from J, leaving 4 bases between. CDR1 and CDR2 (germline): SGHVS, FQNEAQ. CDR3 sequence (DNA): TGTGCCAGCAGCTTAGGGCGGAACACCGGGGAGCTGTTTTTT. The encoded protein is CASSLGRNTGELFF.

The chain has TRBV4-1 and TRBJ2-2; no clear D. The ends were cut back, 2 bases at V and 7 bases at J, with 11 bases in the middle. Germline V gives CDR1 MGHRA, CDR2 YSYEKL. This CDR3 spans 14 amino acids. In DNA, the CDR3 is TGCGCCAGCAGCCAACTACAAGTGGGCGGGGAGCTGTTTTTT. Translated: CASSQLQVGGELFF.

The chain combines TRBV6-1 with TRBJ1-2, with a weak D call TRBD1 (6 bases). The V gene's germline CDR1 is MNHNS and CDR2 SASEGT. CDR3 size: 15 residues. V lost 6 bases to trimming and J lost 2 bases, with 16 bases between them. Here the CDR3 DNA reads TGTGCCAGCAGGGCTGGACAGCTACCAAACTATGGCTACACCTTC. It codes for CASRAGQLPNYGYTF.

The chain links TRBV4-2 to TRBJ2-5; no firm D call. Trimming cost V 1 base and J 0 bases, with 15 bases left between them. This CDR3 is built from 17 residues. Germline values: CDR1 LGHNA, CDR2 YNFKEQ. The CDR3 here is CASSQVFRQAYQETQYF. The CDR3 nucleotides are TGTGCCAGCAGCCAAGTTTTCCGCCAAGCGTACCAAGAGACCCAGTACTTC.

The V gene is TRBV29-1, the J gene TRBJ1-3; D might be TRBD1 (5 bases). The CDR3 covers 15 residues. Trimming pared 4 bases from V and 0 bases from J, leaving 13 bases between. Germline loops: CDR1 SQVTM, CDR2 ANQGSEA. The CDR3 DNA is TGCAGCGTTGCCGGGACCGAGAACTCTGGAAACACCATATATTTT. Protein sequence: CSVAGTENSGNTIYF.

CDR3 coding DNA: TGTGCCATCAGCTCAGGGGGTGCAAGTACCTACGAGCAGTACTTC. Amino acids: CAISSGGASTYEQYF. V and J are TRBV10-3 and TRBJ2-7; 7 nucleotides align to TRBD1. The length of the CDR3 is 15 residues. Germline V lookup: CDR1 ENHRY, CDR2 SYGVKD. Trimming cost V 6 bases and J 2 bases; bases outside gene matches: 10.

The chain employs TRBV9 and TRBJ2-1, with 11 bases matching TRBD2. The CDR3 has 17 residues. The germline V gene has CDR1 SGDLS and CDR2 YYNGEE. V lost 3 bases and J lost 0; bases outside the gene matches: 5. The CDR3 here is CASSGLAGTSSYNEQFF. CDR3 bases: TGTGCCAGCAGCGGACTAGCGGGGACTAGCTCCTACAATGAGCAGTTCTTC.

As concerns this clone: Other DNA sequences from this sample encode an identical CDR3 as well. This chain connects TRBV6-1 to TRBJ1-5; D not certain. Trimming pared 2 bases from V and 1 base from J, leaving 6 bases between. CDR3 length: 14 amino acids. Germline CDR1 MNHNS, CDR2 SASEGT. The CDR3 nucleotides read TGTGCCAGCAGTGAATTGGGGAGCAATCAGCCCCAGCATTTT. Encoded protein: CASSELGSNQPQHF.

The chain uses TRBV6-6 and TRBJ2-7; TRBD2 agrees at 7 bases. Germline-derived CDR1 and CDR2 are MNHNY and SVGAGI (reference sequence). The CDR3 sequence is 15 residues long. Trimming took 4 bases from V and 0 from J; bases not matched to a gene: 6. CDR3 amino acids: CASSWLADSSYEQYF. DNA for the CDR3: TGTGCCAGCAGTTGGCTAGCGGATAGCTCCTACGAGCAGTACTTC.